A single sample gave rise to the 20 T cell receptor beta chains below, sequenced in a study of siplizumab effects on memory and regulatory T cells. Clones were read by immunoSEQ multiplex PCR, and TCRdb kept only the in-frame ones, dropping some. The repertoire holds approximately 50,000 clones, with roughly 93% as singletons. The sequencing sample was made of CD8+ T cells sorted from blood. These receptors were taken from a human donor in good health.

J is TRBJ2-6 and V is TRBV21-1; TRBD2 reflects the table's D call only, with no check against the DNA. TRBV21-1 is a documented pseudogene. This CDR3 contains 20 residues. Here the CDR3 reads CASSKGERSPLAAGANVLTF. The DNA of the CDR3 is TGTGCCAGCAGCAAAGGGGAGCGTAGCCCTTTGGCCGCTGGGGCCAACGTCCTGACTTTC.

Only a few counts were recorded for this clone. This chain links TRBV29-1 with TRBJ1-1, with 10 bases aligning to TRBD1. The V and J ends lost 7 bases and 1 base, in that order; junction bases with no gene match: 0. The CDR3 sequence is 12 residues long. Germline values: CDR1 SQVTM, CDR2 ANQGSEA. The CDR3, as DNA: TGCAGCGGGGACAGGGGGAACACTGAAGCTTTCTTT. Translation: CSGDRGNTEAFF.

The rearrangement links TRBV29-1 to TRBJ2-1; D assignment may be TRBD1 or TRBD2 (5 bases each). This CDR3 is built from 15 residues. V lost 4 bases, J lost 3 bases, and 16 bases lay in between. In germline, CDR1 is SQVTM, CDR2 ANQGSEA. The CDR3 nucleotides read TGCAGCGTTGTTGGTTGGCAGGGAGACTACAATGAGCAGTTCTTC. It specifies CSVVGWQGDYNEQFF.

V gene TRBV12-5 combines with J gene TRBJ1-1, with 8 bases identical to TRBD1. This CDR3 comprises 17 residues. V was clipped by 0 bases and J by 2 bases; unmatched bases: 8. Germline V CDR1 and CDR2: LGHNT, FRNRAP. CDR3: CASGLVRTGTTNTEAFF. The CDR3 coding sequence is TGTGCTAGTGGTTTGGTACGGACAGGGACAACCAACACTGAAGCTTTCTTT.

The CDR3 spells CASRIGGGTYEQYF. The CDR3 nucleotides are TGTGCCAGCAGAATCGGTGGCGGGACCTACGAGCAGTACTTC. The J gene is TRBJ2-7, the V gene TRBV28; maybe TRBD2 (6 bases). V was pared by 6 bases and J by 2 bases, with 14 bases between. Per the germline V gene, CDR1 is MDHEN and CDR2 is SYDVKM. The CDR3 consists of 14 residues. Full variable domain (rest looked up from reference TRBV28 and TRBJ2-7): DVKVTQSSRYLVKRTGEKVFLECVQDMDHENMFWYRQDPGLGLRLIYFSYDVKMKEKGDIPEGYSVSREKKERFSLILESASTNQTSMYLCASRIGGGTYEQYFGPGTRLTVT.

This clone was observed once. J is TRBJ1-1 and V is TRBV5-6; 8 bases fit TRBD1. This CDR3 has 16 amino acids. V gave up 2 bases and J gave up 3 bases; unmatched junction bases: 9. From germline, CDR1 is SGHDT and CDR2 YYEEEE. Here the CDR3 reads CASSLLYTGGDTEAFF. The CDR3 DNA follows: TGTGCCAGCAGCTTACTTTATACAGGGGGGGACACTGAAGCTTTCTTT.

The chain combines TRBV27 with TRBJ2-3; 14 bases align to TRBD2. The germline V gene has CDR1 MNHEY and CDR2 SMNVEV (reference sequence). The CDR3 has 18 amino acids. V dropped 3 bases and J dropped 2; count of bases not matched to a gene: 7. The CDR3: CASSFLGLAGADTDTQYF. As DNA, the CDR3 is TGTGCCAGCAGTTTCTTGGGACTAGCGGGAGCCGACACAGATACGCAGTATTTT.

The chain recombines TRBV12-5 with TRBJ2-1, with 7 nucleotides matching TRBD2. The V and J ends lost 3 bases and 0 bases, in that order; junction bases with no gene match: 8. The CDR3 is 17 amino acids. Germline lookup yields CDR1 LGHNT and CDR2 FRNRAP. CDR3 protein: CASGFHVRDYSYNEQFF. The CDR3, as DNA: TGTGCTAGTGGTTTCCATGTCCGGGACTACTCCTACAATGAGCAGTTCTTC.

In this sample, this clone turned up once. This rearrangement joins TRBV7-3 to TRBJ2-1, with 11 bases that match TRBD2. The CDR3 extends over 16 amino acids. Germline V gene lookup returns CDR1 SGHTA and CDR2 FQGTGA. The V gene end was trimmed by 4 bases and the J gene end by 7 bases; junction bases not matched to a gene: 9. The DNA for the CDR3 is TGTGCCAGCAGCTCCGCCGGGACTAGCGGCTTAAATGAGCAGTTCTTC. It is translated as CASSSAGTSGLNEQFF. The whole variable domain, filled in from reference TRBV7-3 and TRBJ2-1, reads GAGVSQTPSNKVTEKGKYVELRCDPISGHTALYWYRQSLGQGPEFLIYFQGTGAADDSGLPNDRFFAVRPEGSVSTLKIQRTERGDSAVYLCASSSAGTSGLNEQFFGPGTRLTVL.

CDR3 nucleotides: TGTGCCAGTTCGGACAGGGGGCAGGACACCATATATTTT. Translating it yields CASSDRGQDTIYF. The V and J genes are TRBV28 and TRBJ1-3, with 11 bases fitting TRBD1. The germline V gene has CDR1 MDHEN and CDR2 SYDVKM. The CDR3 is made up of 13 amino acids. V trimming: 9 bases; J trimming: 8 bases; junction bases outside the gene matches: 6.

This rearrangement joins TRBV19 to TRBJ2-1; no reliable D call. The CDR3 consists of 15 residues. Germline assignment: CDR1 LNHDA and CDR2 SQIVND (reference sequence). V was cut by 1 base and J by 6 bases, with 13 bases left in between. The CDR3 spells CASSIGPGRGNEQFF. Here the CDR3 DNA reads TGTGCCAGTAGTATAGGACCAGGCCGAGGCAATGAGCAGTTCTTC.

This chain links TRBV4-1 with TRBJ2-3; a weak D match, TRBD2 (6 bases). The germline V gene has CDR1 MGHRA and CDR2 YSYEKL. The ends were cut back, 3 bases at V and 1 base at J, with 8 bases in the middle. This CDR3 region has 14 residues. CDR3 in amino acids: CASSQERGTDTQYF. CDR3 nucleotide sequence: TGCGCCAGCAGCCAGGAGCGGGGCACAGATACGCAGTATTTT.

This clone was observed once. The chain has TRBV5-4 and TRBJ2-7, with 8 bases identical to TRBD1. The CDR3 sequence is 15 residues long. Germline V CDR1 and CDR2: SGHNT, YYREEE (reference sequence). V lost 4 bases to trimming and J lost 3 bases; unmatched junction nucleotides: 9. CDR3 residues: CASSDDRGGGYEQYF. In DNA form, the CDR3 reads TGTGCCAGCAGCGATGACAGGGGAGGAGGCTACGAGCAGTACTTC. Looking up the rest from reference TRBV5-4 and TRBJ2-7 gives the full variable domain: ETGVTQSPTHLIKTRGQQVTLRCSSQSGHNTVSWYQQALGQGPQFIFQYYREEENGRGNFPPRFSGLQFPNYSSELNVNALELDDSALYLCASSDDRGGGYEQYFGPGTRLTVT.

The chain links TRBV28 to TRBJ2-7; a weak D match, TRBD2 (7 bases). There are 18 residues in the CDR3. The germline gives CDR1 MDHEN, CDR2 SYDVKM. V lost 3 bases and J 0 bases, leaving 21 bases between the germline ends. In nucleotides, the CDR3 is TGTGCCAGCAGTTTTTTAGGGGGAGGGCCCCGGTACTCCTACGAGCAGTACTTC. Protein sequence: CASSFLGGGPRYSYEQYF.

This clone was observed a few times. The rearrangement uses TRBV28 and TRBJ2-7, with D unresolved. This CDR3 contains 13 residues. CDR1 and CDR2 from the germline V gene are MDHEN and SYDVKM. Trimming took 6 bases from V and 5 from J, leaving 14 bases between them. The CDR3 loop is CASRRPRMDEQYF. In nucleotides, the CDR3 is TGTGCCAGCAGGCGTCCGAGGATGGACGAGCAGTACTTC.

The chain has TRBV7-9 and TRBJ2-1; 7 positions match TRBD1. Trimming at V came to 11 bases and at J to 6 bases, leaving 7 bases not matched to a gene. Germline lookup yields CDR1 SEHNR and CDR2 FQNEAQ (reference sequence). This CDR3 is 12 amino acids long. The CDR3 here is CAAKPGGNEQFF. CDR3 sequence (DNA): TGTGCCGCGAAGCCAGGGGGCAATGAGCAGTTCTTC.

This clone was picked up one time. The gene calls are TRBV4-1 and TRBJ2-7; D might be TRBD2 (5 bases). CDR1 is MGHRA, CDR2 YSYEKL, per germline. This CDR3 comprises 15 residues. Between the trimmed V and J ends, which lost 0 bases and 1 base, there was a span of 10 bases. CDR3 protein: CASSQEGDYSYEQYF. DNA for the CDR3: TGCGCCAGCAGCCAAGAGGGCGACTATTCCTACGAGCAGTACTTC.

The genes are TRBV11-3 and TRBJ2-2; TRBD2 aligns across 7 bases. V trimming: 0 bases; J trimming: 5 bases; junction bases outside the gene matches: 9. Germline V lookup: CDR1 SGHNT, CDR2 YENEEA. The CDR3 loop spans 17 amino acids. CDR3: CASSLDSSRGRTGELFF. CDR3 nucleotides: TGTGCCAGCAGCTTAGATAGTTCGCGGGGGAGGACCGGGGAGCTGTTTTTT.

This rearrangement joins TRBV19 to TRBJ1-1; D call uncertain. The CDR3 contains 12 residues. The V end lost 6 bases, the J end lost 7 bases, and 12 bases lay between the germline ends. Germline V CDR1 and CDR2: LNHDA, SQIVND (reference sequence). The CDR3: CASRAGRLEAFF. The CDR3 DNA reads TGTGCCAGTAGAGCAGGCCGGCTTGAAGCTTTCTTT.

V usage is TRBV5-1 and J usage is TRBJ1-2, with D possibly being TRBD1 (6 bases). Germline-derived CDR1 and CDR2 are SGHRS and YFSETQ. This CDR3 is built from 15 residues. Deletions cut 3 bases from V and 5 bases from J, with 17 bases between. In DNA, the CDR3 is TGCGCCAGCAGCTCACAAAGAGGGGGGGAGTATGGCTACACCTTC. It specifies CASSSQRGGEYGYTF.